The T cell receptor beta chain described here comes from a study of blood T cells in healthy people across ages. Study observations and caveats: What prevented conclusive comparison of naive and antigen-experienced cells was that PBMCs were unsorted. Roughly linear declines in TCR beta diversity per million T cells occurred with age.

Germline-derived CDR1 and CDR2 are SNHLY and FYNNEI. CDR3 length: 15 amino acids. Losses at the gene ends were 2 bases for V and 0 bases for J; bases not matched to a gene: 1. Isolation of PBMCs gave at least 7 million cells per sample. Notes on this clonotype: No antigen is known for it.

Alongside a J-beta primer mix, a sample-barcoded 5' primer served in a second PCR lasting about 7 to 12 cycles. TCRdb re-called the 5' RACE reads through MiXCR, storing one row per CDR3 protein. The sample lists some 1.7 million distinct CDR3 sequences; roughly 28% were seen once. This TCR was sampled from a woman under 40 in good health. Sequencing input: blood. The chain joins TRBV2 to TRBJ2-1, with TRBD1 identical over 7 bases. CDR3: CASSEWTGSYNEQFF. CDR3 DNA sequence: TGTGCCAGCAGTGAATGGACAGGCTCCTACAATGAGCAGTTCTTC.